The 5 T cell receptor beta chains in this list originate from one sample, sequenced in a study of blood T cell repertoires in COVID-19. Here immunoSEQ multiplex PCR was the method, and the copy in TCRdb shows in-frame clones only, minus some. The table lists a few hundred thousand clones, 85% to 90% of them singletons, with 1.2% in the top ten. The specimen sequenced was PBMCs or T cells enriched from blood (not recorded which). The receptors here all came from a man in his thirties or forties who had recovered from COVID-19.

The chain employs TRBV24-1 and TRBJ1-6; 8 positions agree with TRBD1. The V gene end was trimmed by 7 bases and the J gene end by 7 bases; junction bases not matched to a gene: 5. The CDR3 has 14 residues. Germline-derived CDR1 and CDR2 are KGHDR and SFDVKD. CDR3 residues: CATSSGTGNSPLHF. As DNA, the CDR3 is TGTGCCACCAGCTCCGGGACAGGAAATTCACCCCTCCACTTT.

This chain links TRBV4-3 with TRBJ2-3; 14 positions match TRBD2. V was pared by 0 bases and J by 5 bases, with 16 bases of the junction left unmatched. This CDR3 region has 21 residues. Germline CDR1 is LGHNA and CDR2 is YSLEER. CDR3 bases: TGCGCCAGCAGCCAAGAGTCCCCGGGACTAGCGGGAGATTCCCTCAGAGATACGCAGTATTTT. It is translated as CASSQESPGLAGDSLRDTQYF.

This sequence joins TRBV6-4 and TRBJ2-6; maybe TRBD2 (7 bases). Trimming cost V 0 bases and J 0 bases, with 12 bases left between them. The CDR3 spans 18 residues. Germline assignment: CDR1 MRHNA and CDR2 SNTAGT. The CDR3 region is CASSDSGRGNSGANVLTF. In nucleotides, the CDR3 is TGTGCCAGCAGTGACTCGGGGAGGGGGAACTCTGGGGCCAACGTCCTGACTTTC.

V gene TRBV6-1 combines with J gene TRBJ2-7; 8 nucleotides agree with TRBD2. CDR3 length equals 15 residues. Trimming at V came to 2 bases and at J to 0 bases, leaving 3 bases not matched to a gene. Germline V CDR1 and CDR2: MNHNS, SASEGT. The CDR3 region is CASSERGGYSYEQYF. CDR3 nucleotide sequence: TGTGCCAGCAGTGAACGGGGGGGATACTCCTACGAGCAGTACTTC.

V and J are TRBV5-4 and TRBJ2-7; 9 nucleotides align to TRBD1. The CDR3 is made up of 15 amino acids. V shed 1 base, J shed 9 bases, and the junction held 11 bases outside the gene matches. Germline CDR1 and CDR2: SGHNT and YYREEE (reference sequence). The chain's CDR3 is CASSLPGQGTMGQYF. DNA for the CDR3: TGTGCCAGCAGCTTGCCGGGACAGGGAACTATGGGGCAGTACTTC.